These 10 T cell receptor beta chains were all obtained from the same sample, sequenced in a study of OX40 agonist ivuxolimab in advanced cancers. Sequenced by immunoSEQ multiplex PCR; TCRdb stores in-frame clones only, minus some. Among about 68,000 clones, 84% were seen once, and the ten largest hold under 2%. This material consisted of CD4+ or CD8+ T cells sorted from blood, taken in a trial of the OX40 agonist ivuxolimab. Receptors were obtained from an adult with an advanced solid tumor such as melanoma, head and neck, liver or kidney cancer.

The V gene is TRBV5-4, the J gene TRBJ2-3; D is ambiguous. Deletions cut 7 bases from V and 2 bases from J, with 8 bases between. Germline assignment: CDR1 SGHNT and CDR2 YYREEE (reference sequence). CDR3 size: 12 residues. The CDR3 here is CASSNTTDTQYF. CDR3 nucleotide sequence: TGTGCCAGCTCAAACACCACAGATACGCAGTATTTT.

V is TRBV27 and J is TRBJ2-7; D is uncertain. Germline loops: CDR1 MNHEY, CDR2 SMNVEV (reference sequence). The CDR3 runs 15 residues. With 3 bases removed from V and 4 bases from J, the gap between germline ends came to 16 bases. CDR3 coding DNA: TGTGCCAGCAGTTTGAGGCAGCCGTTGCGGTACGAGCAGTACTTC. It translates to CASSLRQPLRYEQYF.

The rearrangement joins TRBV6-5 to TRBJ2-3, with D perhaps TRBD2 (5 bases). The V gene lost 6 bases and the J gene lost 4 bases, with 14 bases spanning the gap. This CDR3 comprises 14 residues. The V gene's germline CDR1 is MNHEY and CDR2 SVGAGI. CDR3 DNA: TGTGCCAGCAGACCCGGCCAGGAGGCAGATACGCAGTATTTT. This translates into CASRPGQEADTQYF.

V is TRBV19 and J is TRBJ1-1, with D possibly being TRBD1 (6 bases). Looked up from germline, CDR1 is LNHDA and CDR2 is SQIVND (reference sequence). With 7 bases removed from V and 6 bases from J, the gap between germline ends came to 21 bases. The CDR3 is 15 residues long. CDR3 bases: TGTGCCAGTACCGAGCAATTTTTCGGGGGGCCTGAAGCTTTCTTT. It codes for CASTEQFFGGPEAFF.

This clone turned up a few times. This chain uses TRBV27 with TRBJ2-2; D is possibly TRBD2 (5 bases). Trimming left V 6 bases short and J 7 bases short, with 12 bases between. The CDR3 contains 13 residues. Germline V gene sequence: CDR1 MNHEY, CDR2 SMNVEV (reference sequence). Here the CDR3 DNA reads TGTGCCAGCAGAGAGGGTACCGGCGGGGAGCTGTTTTTT. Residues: CASREGTGGELFF.

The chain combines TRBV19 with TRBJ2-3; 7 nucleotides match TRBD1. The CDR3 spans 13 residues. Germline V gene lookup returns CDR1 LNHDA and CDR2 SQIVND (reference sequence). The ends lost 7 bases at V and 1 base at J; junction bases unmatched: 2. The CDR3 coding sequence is TGTGCCAGTAAGGGACAGCGCACAGATACGCAGTATTTT. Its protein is CASKGQRTDTQYF.

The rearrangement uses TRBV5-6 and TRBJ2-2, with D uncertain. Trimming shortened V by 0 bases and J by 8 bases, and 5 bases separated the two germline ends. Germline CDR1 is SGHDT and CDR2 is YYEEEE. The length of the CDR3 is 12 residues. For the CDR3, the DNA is TGTGCCAGCAGCTTGGTTGAAGGGGAGCTGTTTTTT. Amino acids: CASSLVEGELFF. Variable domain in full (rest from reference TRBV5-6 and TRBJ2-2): DAGVTQSPTHLIKTRGQQVTLRCSPKSGHDTVSWYQQALGQGPQFIFQYYEEEERQRGNFPDRFSGHQFPNYSSELNVNALLLGDSALYLCASSLVEGELFFGEGSRLTVL.

The CDR3 loop reads CASSPSPGAGTEAFF. CDR3 sequence (DNA): TGTGCCAGCAGCCCTAGTCCGGGGGCAGGAACTGAAGCTTTCTTT. This chain uses TRBV11-3 with TRBJ1-1; tentative D call: TRBD1 (6 bases). Trimming cost V 5 bases and J 5 bases, with 18 bases left between them. The CDR3 covers 15 residues. The germline gives CDR1 SGHNT, CDR2 YENEEA. The full variable domain, its missing parts supplied by reference TRBV11-3 and TRBJ1-1, is EAGVVQSPRYKIIEKKQPVAFWCNPISGHNTLYWYLQNLGQGPELLIRYENEEAVDDSQLPKDRFSAERLKGVDSTLKIQPAELGDSAVYLCASSPSPGAGTEAFFGQGTRLTVV.

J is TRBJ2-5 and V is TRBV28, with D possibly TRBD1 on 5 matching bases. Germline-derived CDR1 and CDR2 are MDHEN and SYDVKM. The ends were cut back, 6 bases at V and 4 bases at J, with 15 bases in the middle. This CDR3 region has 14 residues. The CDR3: CASSLRQGRETQYF. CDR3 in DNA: TGTGCCAGCAGCCTAAGGCAGGGTAGAGAGACCCAGTACTTC.

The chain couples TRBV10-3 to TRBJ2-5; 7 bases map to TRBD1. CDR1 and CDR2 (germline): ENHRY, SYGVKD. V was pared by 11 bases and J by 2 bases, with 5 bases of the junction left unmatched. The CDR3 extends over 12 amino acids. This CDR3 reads CAVTDRQETQYF. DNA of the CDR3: TGTGCCGTAACGGACAGGCAAGAGACCCAGTACTTC.